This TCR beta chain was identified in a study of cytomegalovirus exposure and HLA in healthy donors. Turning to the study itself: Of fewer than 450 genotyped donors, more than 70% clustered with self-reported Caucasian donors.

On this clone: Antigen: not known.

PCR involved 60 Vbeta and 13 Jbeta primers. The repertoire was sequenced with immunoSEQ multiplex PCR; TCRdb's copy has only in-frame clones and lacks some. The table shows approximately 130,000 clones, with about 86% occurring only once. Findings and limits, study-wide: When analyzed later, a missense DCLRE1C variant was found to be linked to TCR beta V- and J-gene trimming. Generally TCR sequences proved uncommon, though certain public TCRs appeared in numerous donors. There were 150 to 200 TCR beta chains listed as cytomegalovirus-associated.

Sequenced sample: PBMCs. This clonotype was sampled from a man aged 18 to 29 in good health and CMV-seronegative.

The CDR3 reads CAISERQGLNQPQHF. In DNA form, the CDR3 reads TGTGCCATCAGTGAACGTCAGGGGCTCAATCAGCCCCAGCATTTT. This chain links TRBV10-3 with TRBJ1-5; tentative D call: TRBD1 (6 bases). Germline V gene sequence: CDR1 ENHRY, CDR2 SYGVKD. V shed 3 bases and J shed 3 bases, with 12 bases lying between them. The CDR3 loop spans 15 amino acids.